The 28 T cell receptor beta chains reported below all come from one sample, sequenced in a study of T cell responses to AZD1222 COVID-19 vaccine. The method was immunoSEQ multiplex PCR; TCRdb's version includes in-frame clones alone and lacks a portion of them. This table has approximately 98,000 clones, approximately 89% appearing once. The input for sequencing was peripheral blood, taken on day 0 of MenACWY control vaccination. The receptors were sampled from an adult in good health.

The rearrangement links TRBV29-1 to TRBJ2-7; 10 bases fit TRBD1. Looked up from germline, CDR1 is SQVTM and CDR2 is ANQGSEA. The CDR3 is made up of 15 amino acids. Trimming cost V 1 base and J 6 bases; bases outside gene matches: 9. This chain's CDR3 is CSVEGDRGQVGEQYF. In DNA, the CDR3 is TGCAGCGTTGAAGGAGACAGGGGGCAAGTTGGCGAGCAGTACTTC.

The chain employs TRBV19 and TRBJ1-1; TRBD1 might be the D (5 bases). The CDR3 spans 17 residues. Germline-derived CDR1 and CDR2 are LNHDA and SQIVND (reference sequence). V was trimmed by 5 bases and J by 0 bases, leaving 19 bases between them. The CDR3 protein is CASSHPGPGALNTEAFF. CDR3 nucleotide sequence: TGTGCCAGTAGTCACCCCGGGCCCGGGGCCCTGAACACTGAAGCTTTCTTT.

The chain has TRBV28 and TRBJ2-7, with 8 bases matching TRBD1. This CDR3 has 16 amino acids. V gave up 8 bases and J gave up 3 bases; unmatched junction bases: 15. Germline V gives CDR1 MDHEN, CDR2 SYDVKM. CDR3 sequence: CASAHRAQGGLYEQYF. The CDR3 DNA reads TGTGCCAGCGCCCACCGGGCACAGGGGGGACTCTACGAGCAGTACTTC.

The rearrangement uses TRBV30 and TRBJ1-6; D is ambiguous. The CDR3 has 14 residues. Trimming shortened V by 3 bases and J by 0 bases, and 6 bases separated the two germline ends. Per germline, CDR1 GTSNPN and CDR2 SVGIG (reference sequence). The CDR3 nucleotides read TGTGCCTGGAGCGGGAGCTCCTATAATTCACCCCTCCACTTT. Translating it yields CAWSGSSYNSPLHF.

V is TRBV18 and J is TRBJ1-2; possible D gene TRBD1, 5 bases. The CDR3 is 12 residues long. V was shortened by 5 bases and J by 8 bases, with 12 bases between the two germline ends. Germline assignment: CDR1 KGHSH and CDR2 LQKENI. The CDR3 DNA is TGTGCCAGCTCAGACCAGGGAGAGGGCTACACCTTC. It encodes CASSDQGEGYTF.

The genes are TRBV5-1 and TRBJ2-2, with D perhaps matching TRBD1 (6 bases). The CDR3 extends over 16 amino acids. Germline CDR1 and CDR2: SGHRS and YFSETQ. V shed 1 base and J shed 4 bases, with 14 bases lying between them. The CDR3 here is CASSLTQGEGTGELFF. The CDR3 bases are TGCGCCAGCAGCTTGACACAGGGTGAGGGCACCGGGGAGCTGTTTTTT.

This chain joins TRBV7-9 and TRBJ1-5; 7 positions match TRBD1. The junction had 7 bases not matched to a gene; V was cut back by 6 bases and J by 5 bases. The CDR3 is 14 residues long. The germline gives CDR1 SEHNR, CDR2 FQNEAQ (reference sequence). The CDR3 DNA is TGTGCCAGCAGTACGACAGGGTGGGATCAGCCCCAGCATTTT. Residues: CASSTTGWDQPQHF.

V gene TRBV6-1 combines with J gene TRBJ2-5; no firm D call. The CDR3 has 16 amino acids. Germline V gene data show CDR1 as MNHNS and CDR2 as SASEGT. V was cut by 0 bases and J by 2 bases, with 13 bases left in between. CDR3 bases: TGTGCCAGCAGTGAAGCGGGCGGCAGGAGACAAGAGACCCAGTACTTC. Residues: CASSEAGGRRQETQYF.

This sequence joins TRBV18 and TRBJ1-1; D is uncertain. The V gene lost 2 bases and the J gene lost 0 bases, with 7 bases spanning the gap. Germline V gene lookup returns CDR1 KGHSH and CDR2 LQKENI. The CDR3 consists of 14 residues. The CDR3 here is CASSPAVVNTEAFF. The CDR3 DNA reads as TGTGCCAGCTCACCAGCGGTGGTGAACACTGAAGCTTTCTTT.

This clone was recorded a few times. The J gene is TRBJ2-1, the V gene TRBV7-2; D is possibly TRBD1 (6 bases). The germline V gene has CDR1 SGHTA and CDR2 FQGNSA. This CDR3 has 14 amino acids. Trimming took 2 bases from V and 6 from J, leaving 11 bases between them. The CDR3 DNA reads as TGTGCCAGCAGCTTATGGGCACAGGGCAATGAGCAGTTCTTC. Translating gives CASSLWAQGNEQFF.

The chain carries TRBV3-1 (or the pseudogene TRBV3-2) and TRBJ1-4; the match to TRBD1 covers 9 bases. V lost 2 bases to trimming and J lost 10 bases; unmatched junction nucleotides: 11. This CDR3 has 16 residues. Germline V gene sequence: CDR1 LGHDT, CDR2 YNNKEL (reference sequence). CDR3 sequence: CASSQYWIQGAAKLFF. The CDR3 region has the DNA TGTGCCAGCAGCCAATATTGGATACAGGGGGCCGCAAAACTGTTTTTT.

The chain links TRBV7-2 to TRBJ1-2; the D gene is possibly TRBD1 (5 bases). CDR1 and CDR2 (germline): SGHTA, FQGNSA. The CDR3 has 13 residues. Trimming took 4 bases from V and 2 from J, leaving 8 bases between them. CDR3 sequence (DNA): TGTGCCAGCAGCTGGGACCGCAACTATGGCTACACCTTC. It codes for CASSWDRNYGYTF.

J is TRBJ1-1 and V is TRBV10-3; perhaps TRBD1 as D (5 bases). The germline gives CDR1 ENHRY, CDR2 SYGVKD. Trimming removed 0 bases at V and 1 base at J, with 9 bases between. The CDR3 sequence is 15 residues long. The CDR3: CAISESVTENTEAFF. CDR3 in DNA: TGTGCCATCAGTGAGTCAGTGACAGAGAACACTGAAGCTTTCTTT.

CDR3 region: CASSQGIRTGGGNEQYF. CDR3 nucleotide sequence: TGCGCCAGCAGCCAAGGGATCAGGACAGGGGGCGGAAACGAGCAGTACTTC. The chain recombines TRBV4-3 with TRBJ2-7; 11 bases are shared with TRBD1. Trimming removed 1 base from V and 5 bases from J; junction bases left unmatched: 10. CDR3 length equals 17 residues. Germline values: CDR1 LGHNA, CDR2 YSLEER.

CDR3 DNA sequence: TGTGCCAGCAGTGTCCGCGGGGGGGCCACTGAGCAGTTCTTC. Translation: CASSVRGGATEQFF. The rearrangement joins TRBV6-4 to TRBJ2-1; TRBD2 agrees at 9 bases. The CDR3 is 14 amino acids. The J segment lost 9 bases and the V segment lost 4 bases, leaving 7 bases of the junction unmatched. Germline loops: CDR1 MRHNA, CDR2 SNTAGT.

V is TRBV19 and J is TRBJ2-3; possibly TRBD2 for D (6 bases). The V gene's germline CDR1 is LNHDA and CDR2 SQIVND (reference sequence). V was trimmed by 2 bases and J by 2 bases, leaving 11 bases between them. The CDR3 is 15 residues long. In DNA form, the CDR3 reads TGTGCCAGTAGTATATTAGGAGGGCCCACAGATACGCAGTATTTT. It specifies CASSILGGPTDTQYF.

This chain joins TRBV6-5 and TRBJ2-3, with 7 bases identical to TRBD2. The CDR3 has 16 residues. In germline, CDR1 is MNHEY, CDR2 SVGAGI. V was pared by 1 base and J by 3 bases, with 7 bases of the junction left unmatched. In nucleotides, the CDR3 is TGTGCCAGCAGTTACTATCGGCTAGCGGTGACAGATACGCAGTATTTT. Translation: CASSYYRLAVTDTQYF.

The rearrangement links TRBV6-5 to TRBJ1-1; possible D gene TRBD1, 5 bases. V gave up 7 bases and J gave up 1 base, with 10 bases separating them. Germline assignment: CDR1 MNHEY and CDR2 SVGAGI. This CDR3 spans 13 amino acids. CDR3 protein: CASILGGNTEAFF. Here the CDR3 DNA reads TGTGCCAGCATCCTCGGGGGGAACACTGAAGCTTTCTTT.

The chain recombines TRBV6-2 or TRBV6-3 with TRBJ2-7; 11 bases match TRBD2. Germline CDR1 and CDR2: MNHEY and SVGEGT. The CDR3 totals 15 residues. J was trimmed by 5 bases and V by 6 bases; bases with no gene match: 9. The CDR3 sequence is CASSAVAGGQDEQYF. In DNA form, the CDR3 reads TGTGCCAGCAGCGCTGTAGCGGGGGGGCAGGACGAGCAGTACTTC.

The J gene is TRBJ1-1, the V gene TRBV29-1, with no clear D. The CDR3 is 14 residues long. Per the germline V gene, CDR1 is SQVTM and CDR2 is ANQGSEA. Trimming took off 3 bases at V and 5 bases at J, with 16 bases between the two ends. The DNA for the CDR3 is TGCAGCGTTGACATAGTCCAGGACGAGACTGAAGCTTTCTTT. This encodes CSVDIVQDETEAFF.

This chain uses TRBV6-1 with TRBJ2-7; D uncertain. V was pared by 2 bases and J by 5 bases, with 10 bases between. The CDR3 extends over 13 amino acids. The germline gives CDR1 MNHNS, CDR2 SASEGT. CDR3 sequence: CASSEQAINEQYF. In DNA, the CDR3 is TGTGCCAGCAGTGAACAGGCTATCAACGAGCAGTACTTC.

The CDR3 nucleotides read TGTGCCAGCAGCCCTACAAGCAACACTGAAGCTTTCTTT. It is translated as CASSPTSNTEAFF. The genes are TRBV5-6 and TRBJ1-1; D gene ambiguous. The CDR3 is made up of 13 amino acids. CDR1 and CDR2 (germline): SGHDT, YYEEEE. V lost 4 bases to trimming and J lost 2 bases, with 9 bases between them.

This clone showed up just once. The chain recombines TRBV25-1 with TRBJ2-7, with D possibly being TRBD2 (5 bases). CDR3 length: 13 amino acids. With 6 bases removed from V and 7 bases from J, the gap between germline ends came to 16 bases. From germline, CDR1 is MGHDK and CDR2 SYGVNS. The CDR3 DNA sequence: TGTGCCAGCAGAAGCCGGGTGGCGGGTGAGCAGTACTTC. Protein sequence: CASRSRVAGEQYF.

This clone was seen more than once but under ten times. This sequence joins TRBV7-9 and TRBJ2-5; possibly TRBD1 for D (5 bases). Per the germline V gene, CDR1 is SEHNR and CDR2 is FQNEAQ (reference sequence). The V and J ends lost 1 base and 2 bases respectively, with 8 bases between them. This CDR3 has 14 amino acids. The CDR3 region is CASSLVTAQETQYF. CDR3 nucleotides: TGTGCCAGCAGCTTAGTGACAGCTCAAGAGACCCAGTACTTC.

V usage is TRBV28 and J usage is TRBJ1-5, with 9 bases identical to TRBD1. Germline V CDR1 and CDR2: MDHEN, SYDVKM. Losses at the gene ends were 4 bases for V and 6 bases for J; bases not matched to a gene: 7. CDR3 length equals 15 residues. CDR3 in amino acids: CASSSGDRDIQPQHF. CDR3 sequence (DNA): TGTGCCAGCAGTTCAGGGGACAGGGATATTCAGCCCCAGCATTTT.

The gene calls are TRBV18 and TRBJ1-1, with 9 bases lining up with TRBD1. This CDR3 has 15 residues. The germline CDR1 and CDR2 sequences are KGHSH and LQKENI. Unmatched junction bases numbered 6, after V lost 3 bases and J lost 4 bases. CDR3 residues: CASSPGTGSGTEAFF. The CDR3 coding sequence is TGTGCCAGCTCACCCGGGACAGGGTCCGGCACTGAAGCTTTCTTT.

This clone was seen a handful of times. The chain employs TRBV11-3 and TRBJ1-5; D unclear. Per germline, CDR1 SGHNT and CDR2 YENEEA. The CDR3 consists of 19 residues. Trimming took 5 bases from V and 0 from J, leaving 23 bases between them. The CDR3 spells CASSPPGRSSRYSNQPQHF. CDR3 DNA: TGTGCCAGCAGCCCACCCGGACGCAGTTCGAGGTATAGCAATCAGCCCCAGCATTTT.

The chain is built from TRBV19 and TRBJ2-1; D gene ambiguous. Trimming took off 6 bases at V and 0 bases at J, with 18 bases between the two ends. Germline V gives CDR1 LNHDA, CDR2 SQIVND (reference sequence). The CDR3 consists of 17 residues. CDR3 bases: TGTGCCAGTAGCGTACCATTCCGCAGGAACTCCTACAATGAGCAGTTCTTC. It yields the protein CASSVPFRRNSYNEQFF.